The rows below give T cell receptor beta chains drawn from one sample of a study of CD8 T cells in Susac syndrome. MiXCR was run by TCRdb on the immunoSEQ multiplex PCR reads, yielding one entry per CDR3 protein. This sample has about 22,000 distinct CDR3 sequences; 85% to 95% occur once, and the top ten carry 0.27%. Sequenced sample: CD8+ T cells from PBMCs. The receptors originated from a human donor in good health. The conserved cysteine and the conserved F or W are not part of the CDR3 here. Fields, in order: J gene, V gene, CDR3 protein.

j_gene: TRBJ1-5
v_gene: TRBV10-2
CDR3aa: ASTMANQPQH

j_gene: TRBJ1-4
v_gene: TRBV7-2
CDR3aa: ASSLVGDRNEKLF

j_gene: TRBJ2-5
v_gene: TRBV12-3/TRBV12-4
CDR3aa: ASSLTPRTAQETQY

j_gene: TRBJ1-2
v_gene: TRBV4-3
CDR3aa: ASSFGTSLYGYT

j_gene: TRBJ2-3
v_gene: TRBV7-9
CDR3aa: ASSFLGPTDTQY

j_gene: TRBJ2-1
v_gene: TRBV9
CDR3aa: ASSAQGTGAYEQF

j_gene: TRBJ2-7
v_gene: TRBV18
CDR3aa: ASSLRDTYEQY

j_gene: TRBJ1-5
v_gene: TRBV7-9
CDR3aa: ASSSGVQPQH

j_gene: TRBJ1-2
v_gene: TRBV4-3
CDR3aa: ASSPEVGGSGYT

j_gene: TRBJ2-5
v_gene: TRBV20-1
CDR3aa: SALGGAGTQY

j_gene: TRBJ2-2
v_gene: TRBV7-9
CDR3aa: ASSLSPRAVERSGELF

j_gene: TRBJ2-3
v_gene: TRBV7-6
CDR3aa: ASSPSGGPTDTQY

j_gene: TRBJ1-3
v_gene: TRBV27
CDR3aa: ASSSAGGSGNTIY

j_gene: TRBJ2-5
v_gene: TRBV3-1
CDR3aa: ASSQGQNHGKTQY

j_gene: TRBJ2-3
v_gene: TRBV27
CDR3aa: ASSLAGASTDTQY

j_gene: TRBJ1-4
v_gene: TRBV5-4
CDR3aa: ASSFQGSTNEKLF

j_gene: TRBJ1-2
v_gene: TRBV7-9
CDR3aa: ASSLADRVDYGYT

j_gene: TRBJ2-2
v_gene: TRBV6-5
CDR3aa: ASSPDRTGELF

j_gene: TRBJ1-5
v_gene: TRBV19
CDR3aa: ASQDRGAQPQH

j_gene: TRBJ2-1
v_gene: TRBV10-3
CDR3aa: AISEGGTYNEQF

j_gene: TRBJ2-7
v_gene: TRBV7-9
CDR3aa: ASSSSDRAEREQY

j_gene: TRBJ1-1
v_gene: TRBV20-1
CDR3aa: SAGDRLNTEAF

j_gene: TRBJ2-5
v_gene: TRBV27
CDR3aa: ASKDRAQRETQY

j_gene: TRBJ1-1
v_gene: TRBV12-3/TRBV12-4
CDR3aa: ASSSSEAF

j_gene: TRBJ2-3
v_gene: TRBV11-3
CDR3aa: ASSYRGTPDTQY

j_gene: TRBJ2-1
v_gene: TRBV6-5
CDR3aa: ASSYNSGTSDEQF

j_gene: TRBJ1-2
v_gene: TRBV7-9
CDR3aa: ASSPQGYGYT

j_gene: TRBJ1-5
v_gene: TRBV4-1
CDR3aa: ASSPRGMGGNQPQH

j_gene: TRBJ2-1
v_gene: TRBV7-9
CDR3aa: ASSRRQGGLHNEQF

j_gene: TRBJ2-3
v_gene: TRBV7-2
CDR3aa: ASSLAWRAYTQY

j_gene: TRBJ2-7
v_gene: TRBV5-4
CDR3aa: ASSPYRAYEQY

j_gene: TRBJ2-3
v_gene: TRBV11-2
CDR3aa: ASSLRPRGAFTDTQY

j_gene: TRBJ1-4
v_gene: TRBV5-1
CDR3aa: ASSPDRGTEKLF

j_gene: TRBJ2-3
v_gene: TRBV12-3/TRBV12-4
CDR3aa: ASSLREIRTDTQY

j_gene: TRBJ2-1
v_gene: TRBV27
CDR3aa: ASSFSPNEQF

j_gene: TRBJ2-1
v_gene: TRBV29-1
CDR3aa: SVEDPGRGAYNEQF

j_gene: TRBJ1-4
v_gene: TRBV13
CDR3aa: ASSLGTGIVPNEKLF

j_gene: TRBJ1-5
v_gene: TRBV27
CDR3aa: ASSLSSGFNQPQH

j_gene: TRBJ2-5
v_gene: TRBV4-1
CDR3aa: ASSEDLGEETQY

j_gene: TRBJ1-1
v_gene: TRBV27
CDR3aa: ASSLSRRTEAF

j_gene: TRBJ1-6
v_gene: TRBV7-9
CDR3aa: ASSLEGVNSPLH

j_gene: TRBJ1-1
v_gene: TRBV6-2/TRBV6-3
CDR3aa: ASSYTQFGNTEAF

j_gene: TRBJ1-2
v_gene: TRBV6-1
CDR3aa: ASTLGPTGYGYT

j_gene: TRBJ2-3
v_gene: TRBV5-4
CDR3aa: ASSTTGTSKTDTQY

j_gene: TRBJ1-2
v_gene: TRBV18
CDR3aa: ASSPQQAVDYYGYT

j_gene: TRBJ2-2
v_gene: TRBV20-1
CDR3aa: SARDRNTGELF

j_gene: TRBJ1-1
v_gene: TRBV7-9
CDR3aa: ASSLLGTEAF

j_gene: TRBJ2-7
v_gene: TRBV29-1
CDR3aa: SVVVGPSYEQY

j_gene: TRBJ2-1
v_gene: TRBV4-3
CDR3aa: ASSQLAGGRYEQF

j_gene: TRBJ2-3
v_gene: TRBV7-9
CDR3aa: ASSLASDTQY

j_gene: TRBJ1-2
v_gene: TRBV19
CDR3aa: ASSISFWDYGYT

j_gene: TRBJ1-2
v_gene: TRBV27
CDR3aa: ASSPIPTAADYGYT

j_gene: TRBJ1-1
v_gene: TRBV7-9
CDR3aa: ASSLTDPWI

j_gene: TRBJ1-3
v_gene: TRBV5-6
CDR3aa: ASSEIRETGNTIY

j_gene: TRBJ2-7
v_gene: TRBV13
CDR3aa: ASSLIPGGELSEQY

j_gene: TRBJ1-1
v_gene: TRBV2
CDR3aa: ASTWGRGRVAF

j_gene: TRBJ2-7
v_gene: TRBV10-3
CDR3aa: AIGGDTSGEQY

j_gene: TRBJ2-5
v_gene: TRBV27
CDR3aa: ASSLSGEGGGETQY

j_gene: TRBJ1-1
v_gene: TRBV12-5
CDR3aa: ASGPGGTEAF

j_gene: TRBJ2-1
v_gene: TRBV27
CDR3aa: ASSYGTSWNEQF